The text below deals with one T cell receptor beta chain. Its antigen remains unidentified. These data originate in a study of T cell responses to AZD1222 COVID-19 vaccine. Study-level findings and limits: Only 5 or 6 individuals given AZD1222 were seropositive at baseline.

The method was immunoSEQ multiplex PCR; TCRdb's version includes in-frame clones alone and lacks a portion of them. The top ten hold around 7.5% of the sample, which has over 100,000 clones, approximately 90% seen once. The CDR3 runs to 13 residues. The V and J ends lost 2 bases and 2 bases respectively, with 6 bases between them. Looked up from germline, CDR1 is MNHNS and CDR2 is SASEGT. The chain couples TRBV6-1 to TRBJ1-2; D unresolved. This receptor was obtained from an adult in good health. Material: peripheral blood, obtained on day 0 of AZD1222 vaccination. In nucleotides, the CDR3 is TGTGCCAGCAGTGAAAAAGGGAACTATGGCTACACCTTC. Translated, it gives CASSEKGNYGYTF.